This paragraph covers one T cell receptor (beta chain) sequence. The CDR3 spans 15 residues. CDR1 MDHEN and CDR2 SYDVKM come from the germline V gene. V was shortened by 2 bases and J by 4 bases, with 14 bases between the two germline ends. These data come from a study of shared clonotypes between healthy human individuals. As handled by the study authors: ImmunoSEQ junction-only sequences lacked quality scores, so their filtering differed. Libraries were prepared by immunoSEQ multiplex PCR; TCRdb keeps only in-frame clonotypes and omits some of them. V and J calls and clone size are copied from that table; D and trimming were computed from the DNA. The sample shows some 530,000 clones, 70% to 80% of them seen only once.

The receptor was isolated from a woman aged 40-49 years in good health. Some clones in this sample may be carry-over from other donors' samples. This chain uses TRBV28 with TRBJ2-5; D call uncertain. The sample consisted of PBMCs. The CDR3 region has the DNA TGTGCCAGCAGTTTAGTCCTTCGGCTCTTAGAGACCCAGTACTTC. Its translation is CASSLVLRLLETQYF.